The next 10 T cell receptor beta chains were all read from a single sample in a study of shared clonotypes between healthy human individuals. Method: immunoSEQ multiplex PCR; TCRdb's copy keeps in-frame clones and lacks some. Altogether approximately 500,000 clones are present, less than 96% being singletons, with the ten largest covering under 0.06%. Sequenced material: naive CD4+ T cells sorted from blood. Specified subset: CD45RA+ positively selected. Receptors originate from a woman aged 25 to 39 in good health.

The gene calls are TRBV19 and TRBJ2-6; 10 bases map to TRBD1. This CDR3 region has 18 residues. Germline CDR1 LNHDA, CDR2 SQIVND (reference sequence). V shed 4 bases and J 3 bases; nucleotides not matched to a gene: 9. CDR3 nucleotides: TGTGCCAGTAGTACCGACCGACAGGGGGCGGTTGGGGCCAACGTCCTGACTTTC. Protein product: CASSTDRQGAVGANVLTF. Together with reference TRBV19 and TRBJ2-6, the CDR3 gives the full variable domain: DGGITQSPKYLFRKEGQNVTLSCEQNLNHDAMYWYRQDPGQGLRLIYYSQIVNDFQKGDIAEGYSVSREKKESFPLTVTSAQKNPTAFYLCASSTDRQGAVGANVLTFGAGSRLTVL.

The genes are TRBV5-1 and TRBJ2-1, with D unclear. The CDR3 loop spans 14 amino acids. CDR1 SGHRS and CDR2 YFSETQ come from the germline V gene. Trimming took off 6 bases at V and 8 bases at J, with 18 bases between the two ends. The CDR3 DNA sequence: TGCGCCAGCAACCCTCTCCGACCGGCCCATGAGCAGTTCTTC. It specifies CASNPLRPAHEQFF.

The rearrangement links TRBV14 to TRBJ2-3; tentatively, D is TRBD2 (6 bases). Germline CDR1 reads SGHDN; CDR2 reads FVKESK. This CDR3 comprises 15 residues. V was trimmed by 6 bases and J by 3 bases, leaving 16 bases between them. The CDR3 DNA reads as TGTGCCAGCAGAACCTGGGGAGGCGAAACAGATACGCAGTATTTT. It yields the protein CASRTWGGETDTQYF.

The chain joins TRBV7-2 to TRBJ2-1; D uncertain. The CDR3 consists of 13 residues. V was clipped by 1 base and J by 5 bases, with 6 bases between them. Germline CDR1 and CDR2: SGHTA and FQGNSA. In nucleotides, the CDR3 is TGTGCCAGCAGCTTAGTAGTCCACAATGAGCAGTTCTTC. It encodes CASSLVVHNEQFF.

The CDR3 DNA is TGTGCCAGTAAGACCGGGACAGGGAGTGTCGGGGAGCTGTTTTTT. Translating it yields CASKTGTGSVGELFF. The J gene is TRBJ2-2, the V gene TRBV19, with 9 bases lining up with TRBD1. V was clipped by 7 bases and J by 7 bases; unmatched bases: 10. CDR3 length: 15 amino acids. The germline V gene encodes CDR1 LNHDA and CDR2 SQIVND (reference sequence).

The CDR3 DNA sequence: TGCGCCAGCAGCTTAGGAGAATTCTATGGCTACACCTTC. Its protein is CASSLGEFYGYTF. The chain has TRBV5-1 and TRBJ1-2; the D is unclear. Germline V CDR1 and CDR2: SGHRS, YFSETQ. The CDR3 runs 13 residues. V was pared by 2 bases and J by 4 bases, with 9 bases between.

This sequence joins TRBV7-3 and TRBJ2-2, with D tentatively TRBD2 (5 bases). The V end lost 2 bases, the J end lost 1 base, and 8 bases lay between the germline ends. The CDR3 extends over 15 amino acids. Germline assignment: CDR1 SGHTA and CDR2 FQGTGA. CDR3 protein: CASSLFGVNTGELFF. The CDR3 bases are TGTGCCAGCAGCTTATTCGGGGTGAACACCGGGGAGCTGTTTTTT.

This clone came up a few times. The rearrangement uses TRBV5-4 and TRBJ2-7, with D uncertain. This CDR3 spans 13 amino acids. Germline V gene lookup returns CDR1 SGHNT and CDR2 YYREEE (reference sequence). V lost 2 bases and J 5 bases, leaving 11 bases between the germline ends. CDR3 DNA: TGTGCCAGCAGCTTTACGAAACGTGACGAGCAGTACTTC. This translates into CASSFTKRDEQYF.

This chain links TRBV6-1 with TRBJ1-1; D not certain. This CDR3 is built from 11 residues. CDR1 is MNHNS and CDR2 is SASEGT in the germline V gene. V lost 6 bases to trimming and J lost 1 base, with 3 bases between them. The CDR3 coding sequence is TGTGCCAGCAGGAAGAACACTGAAGCTTTCTTT. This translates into CASRKNTEAFF.

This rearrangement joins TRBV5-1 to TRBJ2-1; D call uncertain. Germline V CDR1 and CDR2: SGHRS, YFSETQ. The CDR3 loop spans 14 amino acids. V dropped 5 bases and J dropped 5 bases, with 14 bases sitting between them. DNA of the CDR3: TGCGCCAGCAGTCTGGTCCCCGGGCACAATGAGCAGTTCTTC. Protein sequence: CASSLVPGHNEQFF.